Here is one T cell receptor beta chain with its context. No cognate antigen has been identified for it. No per-base quality is available; no much larger clone lies one base away. Samples from volunteer blood donors who had recovered from COVID-19 were contributed by a second Seattle source. Collaborating institutions collected whole blood in K2EDTA tubes following their own protocols. For TCRbeta analysis, collaborators shipped samples in one of three forms: frozen whole blood, isolated PBMCs, or DNA extracted from either of those sample types. This sample is part of a study of blood T cell repertoires in COVID-19 (dated by TCRdb to 2019 to 2021). With regard to the full study: The collaborator samples originated in the United States, Italy and Spain and spanned the acute and convalescent phases of COVID-19. Samples were obtained from the ongoing ImmuneRACE study (first 160 participants) and from over a thousand subjects provided by 6 global collaborators. A freely available public database, intended as a resource for researchers studying the immune response to SARS-CoV-2, is where the repertoires were released. Sample metadata almost always included a de-identified subject ID, COVID-19 status, age in years and sex. The dataset comprised deeply sampled blood TCRbeta repertoires from subjects exposed to, actively infected with, or recovered from COVID-19. Where HLA class I and class II types were available, the types were taken from metadata supplied by the sample provider, not from assay-based typing. The material from the prospective study consisted of cDNA or gDNA derived from T cells, B-cell-depleted T cells, or PBMCs. What the study reported, not specific to this receptor: The quantity of clinical and demographic metadata differed by source and by participant and was supplied without curation.

TCRbeta CDR3 regions were amplified from genomic DNA by means of the immunoSEQ Assay, a bias-controlled multiplex PCR. As for how the authors treated the data: The number of nucleated cells in each sample was estimated by amplification of reference gene primers within the assay. To quantify the absolute abundance of each unique TCRbeta CDR3 rearrangement, sequence reads were collapsed and filtered. Productive Simpson clonality was computed per sample as the square root of Simpson's diversity index over productive rearrangements. TCRdb provides this immuneACCESS table in a form limited to in-frame rearrangements. Some clones are lacking; in checked studies, under half of them reflect an unresolved V gene, and why the rest are absent is not known. That table is the source of V, J and clone size, and D and trimming were worked out from the DNA. The sample table lists 300,000 or so clones, approximately 88% of them with a count of one. Clones ranked in the top ten supply just under 7% of the sample.

This clonotype originated in a woman younger than 45 who had recovered from COVID-19. Sequencing input: peripheral blood.

In nucleotides, the sequence is TGTGCCTGGAGCCCCCTGGGGGGGTTTAACTATGGCTACACCTTC. This codes for CAWSPLGGFNYGYTF. This sequence uses TRBV30 and TRBJ1-2, and the D gene may be TRBD1, 5 bases matching. Between the V and J ends, shortened by 3 bases and 1 base respectively, the junction contains 15 bases. The CDR3 has 15 amino acids, counting the end cysteine and phenylalanine. The retained sequence is limited to the CDR3, 45 bases, with the frame set at the first base. In the germline V gene (reference sequence), CDR1 corresponds to GTSNPN and CDR2 to SVGIG. Supplemented by the reference TRBV30 and TRBJ1-2 proteins around the CDR3, the complete variable domain is SQTIHQWPATLVQPVGSPLSLECTVEGTSNPNLYWYRQAAGRGLQLLFYSVGIGQISSEVPQNLSASRPQDRQFILSSKKLLLSDSGFYLCAWSPLGGFNYGYTFGSGTRLTVV.